This T cell receptor beta chain was retrieved from a study of CD8 T cells in ankylosing spondylitis. As concerns this clonotype: Antigen unknown.

Molecular-barcoded quantitative 5'-RACE produced these TCR beta libraries. TCRdb used MiXCR to reprocess the 5' RACE reads, holding one entry per CDR3 protein. Of hundreds of thousands of distinct CDR3 sequences listed, around 20% are singletons. The germline CDR1 and CDR2 sequences are SEHNR and FQNEAQ (reference sequence). Trimming took 4 bases from V and 5 from J, leaving 14 bases between them. The CDR3 sequence is 14 residues long. Broader study findings: Seemingly distinctive of ankylosing spondylitis blood was a TCR beta motif formed by eight highly homologous variants. The authors reported significant enrichment of disease-linked clones in matched ankylosing spondylitis synovial fluid.

The rearrangement uses TRBV7-9 and TRBJ2-5; a possible D gene is TRBD1 (6 bases). Sequencing was done on a sample of blood, either unsorted or a sorted T cell fraction (not recorded which). This TCR was sampled from a male donor with ankylosing spondylitis or in good health (not recorded which). The CDR3: CASSSRQGRETQYF. CDR3 nucleotide sequence: TGTGCCAGCAGCTCCCGGCAGGGGCGGGAGACCCAGTACTTC.